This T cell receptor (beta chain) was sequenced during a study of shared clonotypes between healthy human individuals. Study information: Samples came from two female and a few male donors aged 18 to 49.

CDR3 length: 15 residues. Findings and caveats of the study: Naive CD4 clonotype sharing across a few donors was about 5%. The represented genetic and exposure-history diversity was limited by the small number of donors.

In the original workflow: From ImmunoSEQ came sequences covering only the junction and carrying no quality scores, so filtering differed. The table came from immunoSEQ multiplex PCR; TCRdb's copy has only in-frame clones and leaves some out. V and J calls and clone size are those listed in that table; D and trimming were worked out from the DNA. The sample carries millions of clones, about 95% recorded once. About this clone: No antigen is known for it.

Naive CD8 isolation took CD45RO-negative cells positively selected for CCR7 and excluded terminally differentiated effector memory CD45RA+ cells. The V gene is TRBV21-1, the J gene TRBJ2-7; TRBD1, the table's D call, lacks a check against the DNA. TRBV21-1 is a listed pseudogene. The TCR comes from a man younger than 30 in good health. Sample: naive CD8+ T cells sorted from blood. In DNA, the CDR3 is TGTGCCAGCAGCAAAAGCCCGGACAGGAGCTACGAGCAGTACTTC. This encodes CASSKSPDRSYEQYF.